This TCR beta chain was retrieved from a study of CXCR3-negative and CXCR3-positive naive CD8 T cells. At the level of the study: Sequencing brought in 150 million or so TRB reads altogether, and each library got about 1.5 +/- 0.3 million.

The TRB cDNA libraries were prepared by 5' RACE with UMI labels. TCRdb re-called the 5' RACE reads and gives one entry per CDR3 protein, without DNA. The sample yields roughly 120,000 distinct CDR3 sequences, of which the top ten take up roughly 0.59%. Approximately 300,000 cells per CD8+ T cell subset were flow-sorted in triplicate. Findings of the study overall: The TRBV-TRBJ usage of naive CXCR3-negative and CXCR3-positive cells was similar, but that of memory cells differed. For CXCR3-positive naive cells, TRB CDR3s were more hydrophobic than those of CXCR3-negative naive cells.

Comments on this clonotype: Antigen unknown.

There are 12 residues in the CDR3. Germline-derived CDR1 and CDR2 are SEHNR and FQNEAQ (reference sequence). The chain combines TRBV7-9 with TRBJ2-1. The receptor comes from a human donor in good health. Some clones in this sample may be carry-over from other donors' samples. Sequencing was carried out using naive CXCR3+ CD8+ T cells from blood. Stated subset: CD45RO-CCR7+CD27+CD95- naive CD8+ T cells expressing CXCR3 (TNR3+). The CDR3 sequence is CASSSAGYEQFF.